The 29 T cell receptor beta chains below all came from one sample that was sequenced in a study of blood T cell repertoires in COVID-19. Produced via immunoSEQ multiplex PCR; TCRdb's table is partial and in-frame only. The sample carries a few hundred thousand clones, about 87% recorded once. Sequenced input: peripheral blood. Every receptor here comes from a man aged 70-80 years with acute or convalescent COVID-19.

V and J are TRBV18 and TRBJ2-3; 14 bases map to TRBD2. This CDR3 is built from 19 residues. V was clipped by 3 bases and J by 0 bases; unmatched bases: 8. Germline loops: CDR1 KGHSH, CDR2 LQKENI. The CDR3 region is CASSPSRLAGGLSTDTQYF. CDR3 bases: TGTGCCAGCTCACCTTCGAGACTAGCGGGAGGGCTAAGCACAGATACGCAGTATTTT. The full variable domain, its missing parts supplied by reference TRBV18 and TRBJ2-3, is NAGVMQNPRHLVRRRGQEARLRCSPMKGHSHVYWYRQLPEEGLKFMVYLQKENIIDESGMPKERFSAEFPKEGPSILRIQQVVRGDSAAYFCASSPSRLAGGLSTDTQYFGPGTRLTVL.

The CDR3, as DNA: TGCGCCAGCAGCTTGGGTGTCGATCAGCCCCAGCATTTT. Protein sequence: CASSLGVDQPQHF. V is TRBV5-1 and J is TRBJ1-5, with D unresolved. The CDR3 runs to 13 residues. V shed 0 bases and J shed 5 bases, with 6 bases lying between them. Looked up from germline, CDR1 is SGHRS and CDR2 is YFSETQ.

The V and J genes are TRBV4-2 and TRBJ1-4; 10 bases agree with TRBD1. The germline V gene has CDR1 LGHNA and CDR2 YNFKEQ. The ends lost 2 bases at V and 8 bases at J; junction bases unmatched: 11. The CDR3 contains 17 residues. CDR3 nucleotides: TGTGCCAGCAGCCAAATAAGACAGGGGGCCTTGAAAGAAAAACTGTTTTTT. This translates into CASSQIRQGALKEKLFF.

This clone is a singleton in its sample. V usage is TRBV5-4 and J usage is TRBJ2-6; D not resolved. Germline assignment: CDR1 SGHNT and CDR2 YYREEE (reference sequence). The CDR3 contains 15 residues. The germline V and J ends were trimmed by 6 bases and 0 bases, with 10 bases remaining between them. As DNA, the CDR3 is TGTGCCAGCACAGACACCCGCTCTGGGGCCAACGTCCTGACTTTC. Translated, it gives CASTDTRSGANVLTF.

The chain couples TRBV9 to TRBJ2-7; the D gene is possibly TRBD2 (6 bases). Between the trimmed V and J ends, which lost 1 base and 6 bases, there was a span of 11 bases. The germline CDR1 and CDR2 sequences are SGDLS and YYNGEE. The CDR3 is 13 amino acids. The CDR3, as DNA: TGTGCCAGCAGCGTACGTGGGAGGAGCGAGCAGTACTTC. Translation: CASSVRGRSEQYF.

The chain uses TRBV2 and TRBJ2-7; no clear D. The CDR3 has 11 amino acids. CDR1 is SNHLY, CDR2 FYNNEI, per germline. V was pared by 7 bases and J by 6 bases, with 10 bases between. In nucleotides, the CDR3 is TGTGCCAGCACCACCGCGGTCGAGCAGTACTTC. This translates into CASTTAVEQYF.

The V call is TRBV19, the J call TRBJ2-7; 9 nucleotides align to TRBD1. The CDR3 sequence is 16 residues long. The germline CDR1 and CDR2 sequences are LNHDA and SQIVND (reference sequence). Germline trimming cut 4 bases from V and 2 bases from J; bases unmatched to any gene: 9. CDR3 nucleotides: TGTGCCAGTAGTAAAATTCCGGGACAGGGAACCTACGAGCAGTACTTC. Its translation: CASSKIPGQGTYEQYF.

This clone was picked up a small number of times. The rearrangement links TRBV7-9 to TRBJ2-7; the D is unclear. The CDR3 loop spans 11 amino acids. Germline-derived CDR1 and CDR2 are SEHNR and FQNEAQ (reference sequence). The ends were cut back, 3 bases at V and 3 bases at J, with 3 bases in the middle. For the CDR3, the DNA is TGTGCCAGCAGCTTTAGCTACGAGCAGTACTTC. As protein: CASSFSYEQYF. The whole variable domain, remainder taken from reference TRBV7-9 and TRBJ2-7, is DTGVSQNPRHKITKRGQNVTFRCDPISEHNRLYWYRQTLGQGPEFLTYFQNEAQLEKSRLLSDRFSAERPKGSFSTLEIQRTEQGDSAMYLCASSFSYEQYFGPGTRLTVT.

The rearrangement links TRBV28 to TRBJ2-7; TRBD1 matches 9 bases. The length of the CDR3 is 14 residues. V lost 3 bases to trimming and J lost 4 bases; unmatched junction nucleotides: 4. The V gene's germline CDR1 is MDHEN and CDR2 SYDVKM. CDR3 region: CASSFGTGRYEQYF. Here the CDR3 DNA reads TGTGCCAGCAGTTTTGGGACAGGGAGATACGAGCAGTACTTC.

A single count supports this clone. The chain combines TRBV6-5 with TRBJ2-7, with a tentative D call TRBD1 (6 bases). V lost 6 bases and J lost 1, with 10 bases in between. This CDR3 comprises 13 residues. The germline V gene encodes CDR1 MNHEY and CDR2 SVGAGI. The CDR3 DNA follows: TGTGCCAGCAGAACCGGACAGTCCTACGAGCAGTACTTC. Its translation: CASRTGQSYEQYF.

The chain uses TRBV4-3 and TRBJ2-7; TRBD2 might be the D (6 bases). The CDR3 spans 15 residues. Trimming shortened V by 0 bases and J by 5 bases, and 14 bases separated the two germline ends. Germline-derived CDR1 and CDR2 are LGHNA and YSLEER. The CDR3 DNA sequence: TGCGCCAGCAGCCAAGAATCCGGGAGTAGCCACGAGCAGTACTTC. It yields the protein CASSQESGSSHEQYF.

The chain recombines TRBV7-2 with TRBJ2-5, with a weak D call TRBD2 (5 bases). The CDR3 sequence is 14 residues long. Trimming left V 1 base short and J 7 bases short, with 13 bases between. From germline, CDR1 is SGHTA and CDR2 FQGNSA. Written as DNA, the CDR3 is TGTGCCAGCAGCTTAGTACCCGGGATCGGGACCCAGTACTTC. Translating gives CASSLVPGIGTQYF. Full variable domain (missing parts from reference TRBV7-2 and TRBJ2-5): GAGVSQSPSNKVTEKGKDVELRCDPISGHTALYWYRQSLGQGLEFLIYFQGNSAPDKSGLPSDRFSAERTGGSVSTLTIQRTQQEDSAVYLCASSLVPGIGTQYFGPGTRLLVL.

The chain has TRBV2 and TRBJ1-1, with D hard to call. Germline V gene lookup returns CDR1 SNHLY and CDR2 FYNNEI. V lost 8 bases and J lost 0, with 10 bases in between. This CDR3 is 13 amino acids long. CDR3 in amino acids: CASHWEVNTEAFF. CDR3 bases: TGTGCCAGCCACTGGGAGGTGAACACTGAAGCTTTCTTT.

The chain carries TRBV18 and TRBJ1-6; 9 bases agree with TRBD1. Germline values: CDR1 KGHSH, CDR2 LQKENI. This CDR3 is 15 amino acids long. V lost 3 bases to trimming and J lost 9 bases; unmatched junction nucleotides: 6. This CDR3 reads CASSPGQGVGSPLHF. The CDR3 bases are TGTGCCAGCTCACCGGGACAGGGAGTCGGTTCACCCCTCCACTTT.

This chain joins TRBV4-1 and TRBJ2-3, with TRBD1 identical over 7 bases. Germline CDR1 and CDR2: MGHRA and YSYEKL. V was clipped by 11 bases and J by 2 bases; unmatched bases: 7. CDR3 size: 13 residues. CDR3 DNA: TGCGCCGGTTCGGGACAGTACACAGATACGCAGTATTTT. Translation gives CAGSGQYTDTQYF.

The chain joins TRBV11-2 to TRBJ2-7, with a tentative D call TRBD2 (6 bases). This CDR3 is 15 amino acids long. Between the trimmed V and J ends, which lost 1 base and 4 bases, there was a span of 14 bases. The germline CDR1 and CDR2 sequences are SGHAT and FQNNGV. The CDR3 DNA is TGTGCCAGCAGCTTAGGGGCTAGCGTGATGTACGAGCAGTACTTC. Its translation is CASSLGASVMYEQYF.

In nucleotides, the CDR3 is TGCAGTGCTAGTGGGGGGCGAGGGGCCAACGTCCTGACTTTC. Protein sequence: CSASGGRGANVLTF. V gene TRBV20-1 combines with J gene TRBJ2-6; D is possibly TRBD1 or TRBD2 (6 bases each). This CDR3 has 14 amino acids. The germline V gene has CDR1 DFQATT and CDR2 SNEGSKA (reference sequence). V was trimmed by 3 bases and J by 4 bases, leaving 10 bases between them.

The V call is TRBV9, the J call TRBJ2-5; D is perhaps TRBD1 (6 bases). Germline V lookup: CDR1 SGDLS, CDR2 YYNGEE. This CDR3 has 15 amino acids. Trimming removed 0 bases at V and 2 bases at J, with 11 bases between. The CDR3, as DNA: TGTGCCAGCAGCGTAGTTTCAGGGGTTCAAGAGACCCAGTACTTC. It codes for CASSVVSGVQETQYF.

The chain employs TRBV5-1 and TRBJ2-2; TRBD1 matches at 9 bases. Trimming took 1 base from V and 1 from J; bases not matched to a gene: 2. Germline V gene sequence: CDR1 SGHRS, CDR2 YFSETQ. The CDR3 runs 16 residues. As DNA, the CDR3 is TGCGCCAGCAGCTTGTTGGGACAGGGGAACACCGGGGAGCTGTTTTTT. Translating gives CASSLLGQGNTGELFF.

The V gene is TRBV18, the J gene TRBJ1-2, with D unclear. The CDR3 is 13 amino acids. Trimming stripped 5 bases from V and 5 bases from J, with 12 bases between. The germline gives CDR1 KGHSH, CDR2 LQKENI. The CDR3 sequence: CASSTFTEYGYTF. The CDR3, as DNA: TGTGCCAGCTCAACGTTCACAGAGTATGGCTACACCTTC.

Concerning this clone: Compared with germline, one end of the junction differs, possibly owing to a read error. The CDR3 bases are TGTGCCAGCAGCTTCCCCGGACTAGCGGGGGTAACTTTC. Protein sequence: CASSFPGLAGVTF. V and J are TRBV13 and TRBJ2-7; 13 bases align to TRBD2. The CDR3 extends over 13 amino acids. Germline V gives CDR1 PRHDT, CDR2 FYEKMQ (reference sequence).

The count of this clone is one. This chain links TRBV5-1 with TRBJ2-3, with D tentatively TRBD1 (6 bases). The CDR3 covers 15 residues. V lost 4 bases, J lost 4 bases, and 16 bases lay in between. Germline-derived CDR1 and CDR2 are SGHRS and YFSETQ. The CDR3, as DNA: TGCGCCAGCAGCGCCGGCCAGGGGCGGGCAGATACGCAGTATTTT. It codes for CASSAGQGRADTQYF.

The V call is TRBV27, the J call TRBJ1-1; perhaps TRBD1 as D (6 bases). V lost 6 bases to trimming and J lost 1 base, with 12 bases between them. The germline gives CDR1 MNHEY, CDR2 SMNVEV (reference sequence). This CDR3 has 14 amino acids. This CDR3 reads CASRQGRTNTEAFF. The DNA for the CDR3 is TGTGCCAGCAGACAGGGAAGAACGAACACTGAAGCTTTCTTT.

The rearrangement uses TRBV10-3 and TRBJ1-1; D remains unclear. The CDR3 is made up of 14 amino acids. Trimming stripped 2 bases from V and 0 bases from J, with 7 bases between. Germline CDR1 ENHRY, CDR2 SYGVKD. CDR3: CAISEVAVNTEAFF. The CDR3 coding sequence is TGTGCCATCAGTGAGGTGGCGGTGAACACTGAAGCTTTCTTT.

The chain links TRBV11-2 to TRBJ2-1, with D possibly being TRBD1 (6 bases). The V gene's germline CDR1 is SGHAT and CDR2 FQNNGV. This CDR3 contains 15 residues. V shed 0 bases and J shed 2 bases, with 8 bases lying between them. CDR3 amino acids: CASSLDRGPYNEQFF. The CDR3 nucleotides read TGTGCCAGCAGCTTAGACAGGGGCCCCTACAATGAGCAGTTCTTC.

Here the CDR3 reads CASSSSGGDEKLFF. CDR3 DNA sequence: TGTGCCAGCAGTTCATCAGGGGGCGATGAAAAACTGTTTTTT. The genes are TRBV28 and TRBJ1-4; 8 bases match TRBD1. Losses at the gene ends were 4 bases for V and 6 bases for J; bases not matched to a gene: 4. The CDR3 is 14 residues long. Germline V gene data show CDR1 as MDHEN and CDR2 as SYDVKM.

DNA of the CDR3: TGTGCCAGCAGCTTACTGGGCGGCACAGATACGCAGTATTTT. Amino acid sequence: CASSLLGGTDTQYF. J is TRBJ2-3 and V is TRBV7-9; D gene uncertain. V was cut by 2 bases and J by 1 base, with 7 bases left in between. CDR3 length: 14 residues. Germline V gives CDR1 SEHNR, CDR2 FQNEAQ (reference sequence). Variable domain in full (rest from reference TRBV7-9 and TRBJ2-3): DTGVSQNPRHKITKRGQNVTFRCDPISEHNRLYWYRQTLGQGPEFLTYFQNEAQLEKSRLLSDRFSAERPKGSFSTLEIQRTEQGDSAMYLCASSLLGGTDTQYFGPGTRLTVL.

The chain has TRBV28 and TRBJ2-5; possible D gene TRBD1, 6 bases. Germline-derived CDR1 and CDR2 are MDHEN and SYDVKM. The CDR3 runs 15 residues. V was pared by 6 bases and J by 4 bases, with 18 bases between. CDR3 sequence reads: CASSSAGGEGETQYF. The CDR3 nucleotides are TGTGCCAGCAGCTCGGCTGGGGGCGAGGGAGAGACCCAGTACTTC.

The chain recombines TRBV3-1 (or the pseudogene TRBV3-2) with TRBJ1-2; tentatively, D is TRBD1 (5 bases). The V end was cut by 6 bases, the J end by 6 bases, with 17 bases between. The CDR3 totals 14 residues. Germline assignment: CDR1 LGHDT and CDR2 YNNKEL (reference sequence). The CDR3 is CASSPGWGGDGYTF. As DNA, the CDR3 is TGTGCCAGCAGTCCCGGATGGGGGGGGGATGGCTACACCTTC.